The T cell receptor (beta chain) under discussion was sequenced for a study of blood T cells in healthy people across ages. Primed by a sample-barcoded 5' primer and a J-beta primer mix, a second PCR proceeded for about 6 to 11 cycles. TCRdb itself ran the 5' RACE reads through MiXCR, one entry per CDR3 protein. The top ten clones hold about 42% of a sample with more than 700,000 distinct CDR3 sequences, around half of them seen once. Every donor gave roughly 9.2 milliliters of peripheral blood. Sequencing was performed on blood. This clonotype originated in an elderly man in good health.

CDR3 nucleotide sequence: TGTGCCAGCAGCACCAGCCACGGGGGGAGGGGCACAGATACGCAGTATTTT. Translation: CASSTSHGGRGTDTQYF. This rearrangement joins TRBV7-3 to TRBJ2-3; 7 bases are shared with TRBD2. The V segment lost 5 bases and the J segment 1 base; nucleotides outside the gene matches: 12. Germline CDR1 and CDR2: SGHTA and FQGTGA. The CDR3 sequence is 17 residues long.